This T cell receptor beta chain was sequenced in a study of OX40 agonist ivuxolimab in advanced cancers. The study in broad terms: The costimulatory receptor OX40 (CD134) was targeted by ivuxolimab, a fully human IgG2 agonistic monoclonal antibody. Intravenous ivuxolimab was administered to patients every 2 weeks at six dose levels: 0.01, 0.1, 0.3, 1.5, 3 and 10 mg/kg. Of the 52 patients in dose escalation, 19 had hepatocellular carcinoma, approximately 15 had melanoma, 9 had renal cell carcinoma and 9 had head and neck cancer. In the dose-escalation cohort, 75% to 90% of patients were male, and the mean age was roughly 60 years with a range of roughly 23 to 90. Patients were allowed to have had prior anti-PD-1, anti-PD-L1 or anti-CTLA-4 therapy, and approximately 39% of the dose-escalation patients had been treated with checkpoint inhibitors. Partial responses occurred in three dose-escalation patients, of whom one had hepatocellular carcinoma and two had cutaneous melanoma. The point of sequencing TCRbeta in the periphery was to test whether ivuxolimab changed TCR sequence diversity and drove clonal T-cell expansion. The monotherapy dose-escalation portion (N of about 47 patients) of the phase I ivuxolimab trial is reported in the paper. What the research found in general, with its limitations: Partial responders in the 0.1-3.0 mg/kg groups had among the lowest normalized peripheral clonal expansion, especially among CD8+ T cells. On average, CD8+ T cells showed more expanded clones than CD4+ T cells after ivuxolimab. Which antigens the clonally expanded peripheral T cells were specific for was not determined. Clonal expansion of both CD4+ and CD8+ blood T cells was observed from baseline to week 6 at doses 0.1 to 3.0 mg/kg. Low levels of normalized T-cell clonal expansion were also seen in some nonresponding patients.

In its sample, this clone was seen a few times. This clone's antigen is unknown. It has no much larger one-base neighbor in the sample; base qualities were not kept. Patients with a history of autoimmune disease or receiving systemic immunosuppression were excluded from the trial. Peripheral blood for TCR sequencing was collected from all dose cohorts at baseline, on cycle 4 day 1, and on cycle 7 day 1. The samples were drawn from a first-in-human, open-label, multicenter phase I dose-escalation trial of ivuxolimab. Adults with locally advanced or metastatic melanoma, renal cell, hepatocellular, or head and neck squamous cell carcinoma were enrolled in the trial. Before TCR sequencing, CD4+ and CD8+ T cells were separately sorted from peripheral blood. Genomic DNA was extracted from sorted cells for sequencing of the TCRbeta CDR3 region. TCRbeta CDR3 regions were sequenced using the immunoSEQ Assay. TCRdb retrieved this table from immuneACCESS and kept in-frame rearrangements only. Not all clones are present; in checked studies, unresolved V genes account for under half, and no reason is known for the remainder. In all, the sample holds 25,000 to 35,000 clones, and around four fifths of those were seen once. Approximately 24% of the sample goes to the ten largest clones.

Trimmed from V: 5 bases; trimmed from J: 5 bases; junction bases lacking a gene match: 4. CDR1 and CDR2 were assigned from the germline V gene (reference sequence) as GTSNPN and SVGIG. The CDR3 runs 14 residues from the cysteine to the phenylalanine. CDR3 DNA is the only sequence kept; it has 42 bases, read in frame from the first base. The material sequenced was CD4+ or CD8+ T cells sorted from blood, taken in a trial of the OX40 agonist ivuxolimab. In this chain, TRBV30 is recombined with TRBJ2-1; 12 middle bases align to TRBD2. The TCR was taken from an adult with an advanced solid tumor such as melanoma, head and neck, liver or kidney cancer. At the DNA level, the sequence is TGTGCCTGGGAGACTAGCGGGGGCCACAATGAGCAGTTCTTC. The encoded protein is CAWETSGGHNEQFF.